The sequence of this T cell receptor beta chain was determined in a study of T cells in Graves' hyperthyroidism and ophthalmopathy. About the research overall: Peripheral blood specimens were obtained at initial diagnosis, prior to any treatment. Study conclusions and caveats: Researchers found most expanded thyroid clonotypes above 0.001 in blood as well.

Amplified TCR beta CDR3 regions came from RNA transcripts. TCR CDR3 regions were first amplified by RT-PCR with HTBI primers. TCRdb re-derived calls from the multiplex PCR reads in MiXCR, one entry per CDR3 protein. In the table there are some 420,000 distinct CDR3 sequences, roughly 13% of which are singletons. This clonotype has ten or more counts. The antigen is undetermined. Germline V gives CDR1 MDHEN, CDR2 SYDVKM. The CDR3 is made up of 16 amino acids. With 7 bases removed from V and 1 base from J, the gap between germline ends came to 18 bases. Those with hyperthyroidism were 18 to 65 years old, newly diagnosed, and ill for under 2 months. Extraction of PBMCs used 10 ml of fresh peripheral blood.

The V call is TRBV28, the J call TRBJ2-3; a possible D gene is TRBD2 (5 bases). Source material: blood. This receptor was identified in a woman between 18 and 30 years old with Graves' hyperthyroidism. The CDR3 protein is CASTTLGEEGTDTQYF. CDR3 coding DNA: TGTGCCAGCACAACCCTCGGGGAAGAGGGCACAGATACGCAGTATTTT.